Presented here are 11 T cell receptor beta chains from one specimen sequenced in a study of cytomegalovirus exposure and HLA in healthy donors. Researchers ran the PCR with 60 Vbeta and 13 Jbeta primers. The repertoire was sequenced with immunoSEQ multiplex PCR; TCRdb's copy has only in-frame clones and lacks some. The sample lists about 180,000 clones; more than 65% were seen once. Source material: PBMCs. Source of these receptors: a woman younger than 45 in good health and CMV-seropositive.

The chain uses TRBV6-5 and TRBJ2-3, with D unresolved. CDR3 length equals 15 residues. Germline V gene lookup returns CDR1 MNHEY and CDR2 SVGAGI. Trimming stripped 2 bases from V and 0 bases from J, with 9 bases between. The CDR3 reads CASSYGILSTDTQYF. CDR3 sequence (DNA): TGTGCCAGCAGTTACGGTATTCTAAGCACAGATACGCAGTATTTT.

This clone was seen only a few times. The CDR3 DNA is TGCGCCAGCAGCTTGGACTCTAGCGGGTGGGAAGAGACCCAGTACTTC. Translated: CASSLDSSGWEETQYF. J is TRBJ2-5 and V is TRBV5-1, with 8 bases that match TRBD2. Germline V gene sequence: CDR1 SGHRS, CDR2 YFSETQ. This CDR3 has 16 amino acids. The trim removed 0 bases at V and 3 bases at J, leaving 7 bases unmatched.

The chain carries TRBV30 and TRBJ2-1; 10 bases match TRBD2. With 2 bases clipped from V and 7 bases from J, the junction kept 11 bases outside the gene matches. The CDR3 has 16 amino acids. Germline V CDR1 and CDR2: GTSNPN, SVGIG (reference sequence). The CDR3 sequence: CAWSQPSGGAGNEQFF. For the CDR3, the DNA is TGTGCCTGGAGTCAACCCAGCGGGGGGGCAGGTAATGAGCAGTTCTTC. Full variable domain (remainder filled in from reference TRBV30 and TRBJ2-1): SQTIHQWPATLVQPVGSPLSLECTVEGTSNPNLYWYRQAAGRGLQLLFYSVGIGQISSEVPQNLSASRPQDRQFILSSKKLLLSDSGFYLCAWSQPSGGAGNEQFFGPGTRLTVL.

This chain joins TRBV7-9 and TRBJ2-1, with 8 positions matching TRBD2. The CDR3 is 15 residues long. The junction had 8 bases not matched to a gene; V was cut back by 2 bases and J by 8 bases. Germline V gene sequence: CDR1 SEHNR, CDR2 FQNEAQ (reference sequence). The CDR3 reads CASSLLAGLRDEQFF. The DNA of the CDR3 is TGTGCCAGCAGCTTACTAGCGGGTTTGCGGGATGAGCAGTTCTTC.

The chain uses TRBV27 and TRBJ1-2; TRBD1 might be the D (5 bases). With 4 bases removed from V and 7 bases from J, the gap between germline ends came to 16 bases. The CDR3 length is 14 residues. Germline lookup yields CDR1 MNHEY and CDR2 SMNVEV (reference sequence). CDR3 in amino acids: CASSSLPGGGGYTF. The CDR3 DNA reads TGTGCCAGCAGTTCCCTTCCCGGGGGGGGTGGCTACACCTTC.

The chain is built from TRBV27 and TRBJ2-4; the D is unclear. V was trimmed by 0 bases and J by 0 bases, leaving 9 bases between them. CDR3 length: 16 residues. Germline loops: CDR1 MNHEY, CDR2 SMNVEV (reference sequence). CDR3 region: CASSLSGGLAKNIQYF. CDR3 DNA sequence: TGTGCCAGCAGTTTATCCGGCGGTCTAGCCAAAAACATTCAGTACTTC.

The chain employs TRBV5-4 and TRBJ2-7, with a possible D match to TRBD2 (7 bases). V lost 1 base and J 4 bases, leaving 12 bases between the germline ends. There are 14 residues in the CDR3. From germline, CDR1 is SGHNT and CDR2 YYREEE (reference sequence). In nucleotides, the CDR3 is TGTGCCAGCAGCTTGTTCGGGGGGCTATACGAGCAGTACTTC. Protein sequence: CASSLFGGLYEQYF.

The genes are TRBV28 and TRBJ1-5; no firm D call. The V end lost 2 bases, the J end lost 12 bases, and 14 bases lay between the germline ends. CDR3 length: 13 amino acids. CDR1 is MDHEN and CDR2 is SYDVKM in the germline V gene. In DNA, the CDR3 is TGTGCCAGCAGTTTAGGGCCGGATACGTACCAGCATTTT. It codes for CASSLGPDTYQHF.

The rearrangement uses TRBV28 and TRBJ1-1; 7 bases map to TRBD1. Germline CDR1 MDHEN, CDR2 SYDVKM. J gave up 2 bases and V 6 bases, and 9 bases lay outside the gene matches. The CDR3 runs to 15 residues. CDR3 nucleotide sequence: TGTGCCAGCAGCCCCATCGACAGGGTCAACACTGAAGCTTTCTTT. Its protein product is CASSPIDRVNTEAFF.

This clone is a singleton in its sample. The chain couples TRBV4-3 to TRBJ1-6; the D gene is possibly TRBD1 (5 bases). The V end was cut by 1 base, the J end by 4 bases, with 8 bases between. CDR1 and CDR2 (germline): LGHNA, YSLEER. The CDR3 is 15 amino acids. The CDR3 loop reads CASSQVQGYNSPLHF. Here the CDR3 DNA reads TGCGCCAGCAGCCAAGTGCAGGGTTATAATTCACCCCTCCACTTT.

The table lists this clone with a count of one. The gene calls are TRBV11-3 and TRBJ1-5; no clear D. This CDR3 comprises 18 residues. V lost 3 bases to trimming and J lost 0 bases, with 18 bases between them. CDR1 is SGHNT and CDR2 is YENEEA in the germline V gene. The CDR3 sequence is CASSFKADCQYSNQPQHF. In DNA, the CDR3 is TGTGCCAGCAGCTTTAAGGCAGACTGCCAATATAGCAATCAGCCCCAGCATTTT.